This is a list of T cell receptor beta chains from one sample in a study of human T cells and chemical hapten exposure. TCRdb reprocessed the RACE reads with MiXCR, giving one entry per CDR3 protein. Here the sample spans 300,000 to 400,000 distinct CDR3 sequences, approximately 5.1% being singletons. The sequencing used whole blood, collected in connection with sensitization to the hapten diphenylcyclopropenone (DPC). These receptors were collected from a woman in her forties or fifties with alopecia areata. Some clones in this sample may be carry-over from other donors' samples. Each CDR3 is given with its conserved first and last residue. A D gene is named only where the DNA matches it firmly. Clone sizes are given selectively: once, few, many, or a class where the clone is expanded.

many 15 TRBJ1-1 TRBV12-3/TRBV12-4 - TGTGCCAGCAGTTTAGTAGGGGGACCAAACACTGAAGCTTTCTTT CASSLVGGPNTEAFF
- 14 TRBJ2-7 TRBV28 - TGTGCCAGCAGCCGGATTTTGGGCCTCTACGAGCAGTACTTC CASSRILGLYEQYF
many 17 TRBJ2-1 TRBV20-1 TRBD2 TGCAGTGCTAGAGACCCCCAAACTAGCGGGGACTACAATGAGCAGTTCTTC CSARDPQTSGDYNEQFF
many 14 TRBJ1-1 TRBV2 - TGTGCCAGCAGTGTCTCGGGGCGCGGAACTGAAGCTTTCTTT CASSVSGRGTEAFF
few 17 TRBJ2-7 TRBV3-1 TRBD2 TGTGCCAGCAGCCAAAGCCTCAAGACGGGACTAGGGTCCGAGCAGTACTTC CASSQSLKTGLGSEQYF
many 13 TRBJ2-7 TRBV7-8 - TGTGCCAGCAGCTTGACGGGAGACTACGAGCAGTACTTC CASSLTGDYEQYF
- 13 TRBJ1-5 TRBV3-1 - TGTGCCAGCAGCCAAAACCGCGGTCAGCCCCAGCATTTT CASSQNRGQPQHF
many 15 TRBJ1-4 TRBV12-3/TRBV12-4 - TGTGCCAGCAGTGCCACAGGGTCAAGGGGTGAAAAACTGTTTTTT CASSATGSRGEKLFF
- 16 TRBJ2-3 TRBV5-1 TRBD1 TGCGCCAGCAGCGCCGACAGGGGTGGGATCACAGATACGCAGTATTTT CASSADRGGITDTQYF
- 15 TRBJ2-3 TRBV3-1 TRBD2 TGTGCCAGCAGCCAAGAAACGGGAGGGCAAGATACGCAGTATTTT CASSQETGGQDTQYF
- 17 TRBJ1-5 TRBV5-6 - TGTGCCAGCAGCTTGATCGGCAGGGGAAATCCTCGTCAGCCCCAGCATTTT CASSLIGRGNPRQPQHF
many 14 TRBJ1-5 TRBV19 - TGTGCCAGTAGTGGGCGAGGGGGTAATCAGCCCCAGCATTTT CASSGRGGNQPQHF
few 13 TRBJ2-7 TRBV11-2 - TGTGCCAGCAGCTACACAGGGGAGGGGGAGCAGTACTTC CASSYTGEGEQYF
- 16 TRBJ2-7 TRBV27 TRBD2 TGTGCCAGCAGTTTATTCCCGACTAGCGGGAGCTACGAGCAGTACTTC CASSLFPTSGSYEQYF
- 12 TRBJ1-1 TRBV12-5 TRBD1 TGTGCTAGTGGCCAGGGGGTCGCTGAAGCTTTCTTT CASGQGVAEAFF
few 15 TRBJ2-5 TRBV7-9 TRBD2 TGTGCCATCCCGGCTAGCGGGCCCTTAGGGGAGACCCAGTACTTC CAIPASGPLGETQYF
- 12 TRBJ1-1 TRBV20-1 - TGCAGTGCCGGACAGTCGAACACTGAAGCTTTCTTT CSAGQSNTEAFF
- 15 TRBJ2-3 TRBV7-7 - TGTGCCAGCAGCACCTCCGGGGCGGCGACAGATACGCAGTATTTT CASSTSGAATDTQYF
many 12 TRBJ1-1 TRBV20-1 - TGCAGTGCTAGAGCCCCAAACACTGAAGCTTTCTTT CSARAPNTEAFF
many 17 TRBJ2-3 TRBV18 - TGTGCCAGCTCACCTGCGGACGGGTCCTCCTCCACAGATACGCAGTATTTT CASSPADGSSSTDTQYF